One sample yielded the 21 T cell receptor beta chains listed below, sequenced in a study of blood T cell repertoires in COVID-19. Sequencing used immunoSEQ multiplex PCR; TCRdb keeps in-frame clones, though not all of them. The sample gives around 220,000 clones, roughly 87% of which show up once; roughly 2% is in the top ten. The sequenced sample was peripheral blood. These receptors originate from a middle-aged man with active or convalescent COVID-19.

The chain carries TRBV12-3 or TRBV12-4 and TRBJ1-5; D is undetermined. The ends were cut back, 5 bases at V and 6 bases at J, with 11 bases in the middle. This CDR3 is 13 amino acids long. This CDR3 is CASSTLLSQPQHF. CDR3 DNA: TGTGCCAGCAGTACCCTACTATCTCAGCCCCAGCATTTT.

The chain couples TRBV12-5 to TRBJ2-7; D is uncertain. Germline lookup yields CDR1 LGHNT and CDR2 FRNRAP. The germline V and J ends were trimmed by 2 bases and 2 bases, with 10 bases remaining between them. This CDR3 region has 14 residues. The CDR3, as DNA: TGTGCTAGTGGTTTGTTCCCCCTTACCTACGAGCAGTACTTC. Translation gives CASGLFPLTYEQYF.

CDR3 protein: CASSLYRDTVEAFF. The CDR3 DNA reads as TGTGCCAGCAGCCTCTACAGGGATACGGTTGAAGCTTTCTTT. The V call is TRBV2, the J call TRBJ1-1; D is perhaps TRBD1 (6 bases). Germline CDR1 reads SNHLY; CDR2 reads FYNNEI. V was cut by 6 bases and J by 7 bases, with 18 bases left in between. CDR3 size: 14 residues.

In regard to this clone: Just one base apart from a much larger clone, this may be a read error. The chain couples TRBV5-5 to TRBJ2-7; TRBD1 aligns across 10 bases. CDR1 is SGHKS, CDR2 YYEKEE, per germline (reference sequence). The CDR3 contains 14 residues. V trimming: 4 bases; J trimming: 2 bases; junction bases outside the gene matches: 3. CDR3 loop: CASSRDRGAYEQYF. CDR3 DNA sequence: TGTGCCAGCAGCCGGGACAGGGGAGCCTACGAGCAGTACTTC.

The chain combines TRBV29-1 with TRBJ2-7, with D possibly matching TRBD2 (7 bases). Germline loops: CDR1 SQVTM, CDR2 ANQGSEA. V lost 5 bases, J lost 2 bases, and 13 bases lay in between. The length of the CDR3 is 13 residues. The CDR3 loop reads CSVRTGGTYEQYF. For the CDR3, the DNA is TGCAGCGTTCGGACGGGGGGCACCTACGAGCAGTACTTC.

The chain joins TRBV10-2 to TRBJ1-6; 8 positions match TRBD1. CDR1 and CDR2 (germline): WSHSY, SAAADI. The CDR3 runs 14 residues. J was trimmed by 6 bases and V by 5 bases; bases with no gene match: 3. The CDR3 region has the DNA TGCGCCAGCAGTCTCGACAGGGGTAATTCACCCCTCCACTTT. Translation: CASSLDRGNSPLHF.

This chain connects TRBV6-5 to TRBJ2-7; D call uncertain. The germline V and J ends were trimmed by 6 bases and 6 bases, with 21 bases remaining between them. Per germline, CDR1 MNHEY and CDR2 SVGAGI. The CDR3 extends over 15 amino acids. CDR3: CASSRNVASYSEQYF. CDR3 bases: TGTGCCAGCAGCCGGAATGTGGCTAGTTATTCCGAGCAGTACTTC.

The chain couples TRBV6-5 to TRBJ1-5, with D unclear. CDR1 is MNHEY, CDR2 SVGAGI, per germline. This CDR3 is built from 13 residues. The V gene lost 2 bases and the J gene lost 5 bases, with 7 bases spanning the gap. The CDR3 DNA is TGTGCCAGCAGTTACGTTAGAGATCAGCCCCAGCATTTT. Translation: CASSYVRDQPQHF.

J is TRBJ2-7 and V is TRBV18, with 9 bases lining up with TRBD1. The CDR3 consists of 16 residues. Germline V gene data show CDR1 as KGHSH and CDR2 as LQKENI. V was clipped by 0 bases and J by 0 bases; unmatched bases: 3. Written as DNA, the CDR3 is TGTGCCAGCTCACCACCGGACAGGGGACACTCCTACGAGCAGTACTTC. Protein product: CASSPPDRGHSYEQYF.

The chain has TRBV2 and TRBJ1-4, with 11 bases aligning to TRBD1. The CDR3 totals 15 residues. CDR1 SNHLY and CDR2 FYNNEI come from the germline V gene. J lost 5 bases, V lost 4 bases, and 3 bases had no gene match. This CDR3 reads CASSGTGGANEKLFF. In DNA form, the CDR3 reads TGTGCCAGCAGTGGGACAGGGGGCGCGAATGAAAAACTGTTTTTT.

The chain has TRBV27 and TRBJ2-1; 9 nucleotides align to TRBD2. This CDR3 region has 14 residues. Germline V CDR1 and CDR2: MNHEY, SMNVEV (reference sequence). The V gene end was trimmed by 8 bases and the J gene end by 10 bases; junction bases not matched to a gene: 12. CDR3 in amino acids: CASRRGSGRTEQFF. DNA of the CDR3: TGTGCCAGCCGCCGGGGTAGCGGGAGAACGGAGCAGTTCTTC.

The chain joins TRBV7-8 to TRBJ2-5; 11 bases map to TRBD2. V trimming: 4 bases; J trimming: 3 bases; junction bases outside the gene matches: 7. Germline V lookup: CDR1 SGHVS, CDR2 FQNEAQ. This CDR3 contains 16 residues. The DNA of the CDR3 is TGTGCCAGCAGCTCCGAGGGACTAGCGGCTAAAGAGACCCAGTACTTC. Translation: CASSSEGLAAKETQYF.

CDR3 sequence reads: CASSPPLGMSGYTF. For the CDR3, the DNA is TGTGCCAGCAGCCCCCCCTTGGGCATGTCTGGCTACACCTTC. The chain carries TRBV11-1 and TRBJ1-2; D uncertain. This CDR3 has 14 amino acids. V dropped 5 bases and J dropped 7 bases, with 17 bases sitting between them. In germline, CDR1 is SGHAT, CDR2 FQDESV (reference sequence).

The J gene is TRBJ1-3, the V gene TRBV11-2, with a weak D call TRBD1 (5 bases). V was trimmed by 2 bases and J by 3 bases, leaving 11 bases between them. CDR1 and CDR2 (germline): SGHAT, FQNNGV. The CDR3 contains 15 residues. The CDR3 region is CASSLQGLVGNTIYF. CDR3 nucleotides: TGTGCCAGCAGCTTACAGGGTCTGGTTGGAAACACCATATATTTT.

This chain connects TRBV30 to TRBJ2-7; 9 bases match TRBD1. CDR3 length: 14 amino acids. The trim removed 1 base at V and 4 bases at J, leaving 5 bases unmatched. Per germline, CDR1 GTSNPN and CDR2 SVGIG (reference sequence). The CDR3, as DNA: TGTGCCTGGAGTGCACAGGGGGCAAGATACGAGCAGTACTTC. Its protein is CAWSAQGARYEQYF.

This sequence joins TRBV18 and TRBJ2-5; tentatively, D is TRBD1 (6 bases). Trimming removed 3 bases from V and 3 bases from J, with 14 bases in between. CDR3 size: 15 residues. Germline assignment: CDR1 KGHSH and CDR2 LQKENI. In DNA form, the CDR3 reads TGTGCCAGCTCACCCCTGGGGGCAACTAAAGAGACCCAGTACTTC. Translating gives CASSPLGATKETQYF.

The rearrangement uses TRBV6-5 and TRBJ2-3; D uncertain. Germline V lookup: CDR1 MNHEY, CDR2 SVGAGI. The V and J ends lost 6 bases and 4 bases respectively, with 8 bases between them. The CDR3 is 12 amino acids. Here the CDR3 DNA reads TGTGCCAGCAGGAGCTCCCCAGATACGCAGTATTTT. The encoded protein is CASRSSPDTQYF.

The V and J genes are TRBV5-1 and TRBJ2-1; 8 bases agree with TRBD2. The CDR3 is made up of 16 amino acids. V was pared by 1 base and J by 5 bases, with 8 bases of the junction left unmatched. CDR1 is SGHRS and CDR2 is YFSETQ in the germline V gene. CDR3 coding DNA: TGCGCCAGCAGCTTGAGGCCTAGCGGGCTGAACAATGAGCAGTTCTTC. Translation: CASSLRPSGLNNEQFF.

The chain joins TRBV10-2 to TRBJ1-2; D gene ambiguous. The germline CDR1 and CDR2 sequences are WSHSY and SAAADI. The CDR3 covers 13 residues. V was clipped by 6 bases and J by 7 bases, with 15 bases between them. CDR3: CASRPDWAGGYTF. The CDR3 DNA sequence: TGCGCCAGCAGGCCCGACTGGGCGGGTGGCTACACCTTC.

The chain recombines TRBV3-1 (or the pseudogene TRBV3-2) with TRBJ1-1; D unresolved. The germline V gene encodes CDR1 LGHDT and CDR2 YNNKEL (reference sequence). Between the trimmed V and J ends, which lost 4 bases and 8 bases, there was a span of 14 bases. The CDR3 consists of 13 residues. The CDR3 DNA follows: TGTGCCAGCAGCCCGACGAGGGCGCGGGAAGCTTTCTTT. It is translated as CASSPTRAREAFF.

In this sample, this clone turned up a few times. This chain connects TRBV2 to TRBJ1-1; D is perhaps TRBD1 (5 bases). Trimming took off 6 bases at V and 3 bases at J, with 17 bases between the two ends. CDR3 length: 15 residues. Germline V CDR1 and CDR2: SNHLY, FYNNEI. The DNA for the CDR3 is TGTGCCAGCAGCTGGGGGGGTTTTGATGACACTGAAGCTTTCTTT. Translating it yields CASSWGGFDDTEAFF.